This T cell receptor (beta chain) is from a study of blood T cell repertoires in COVID-19. CDR1 SGHRS and CDR2 YFSETQ come from the germline V gene. V dropped 8 bases and J dropped 5; count of bases not matched to a gene: 13. There are 16 residues in the CDR3. Source study methods: Reference gene primer amplification in the assay estimated nucleated cell counts. Libraries were prepared by immunoSEQ multiplex PCR; TCRdb keeps only in-frame clonotypes and omits some of them. Clone size and V and J calls were adopted from that table, with D and trimming inferred from the DNA. The table records under 200,000 clones, more than 75% of them present only once.

This rearrangement joins TRBV5-1 to TRBJ2-1, with 10 bases lining up with TRBD2. The sequence was collected from an older woman with COVID-19, enrolled during active disease. The sequencing input was peripheral blood. The CDR3 spells CASQGASGSSHNEQFF. The CDR3 nucleotides read TGCGCCAGTCAGGGTGCTAGCGGGAGTTCCCACAATGAGCAGTTCTTC.